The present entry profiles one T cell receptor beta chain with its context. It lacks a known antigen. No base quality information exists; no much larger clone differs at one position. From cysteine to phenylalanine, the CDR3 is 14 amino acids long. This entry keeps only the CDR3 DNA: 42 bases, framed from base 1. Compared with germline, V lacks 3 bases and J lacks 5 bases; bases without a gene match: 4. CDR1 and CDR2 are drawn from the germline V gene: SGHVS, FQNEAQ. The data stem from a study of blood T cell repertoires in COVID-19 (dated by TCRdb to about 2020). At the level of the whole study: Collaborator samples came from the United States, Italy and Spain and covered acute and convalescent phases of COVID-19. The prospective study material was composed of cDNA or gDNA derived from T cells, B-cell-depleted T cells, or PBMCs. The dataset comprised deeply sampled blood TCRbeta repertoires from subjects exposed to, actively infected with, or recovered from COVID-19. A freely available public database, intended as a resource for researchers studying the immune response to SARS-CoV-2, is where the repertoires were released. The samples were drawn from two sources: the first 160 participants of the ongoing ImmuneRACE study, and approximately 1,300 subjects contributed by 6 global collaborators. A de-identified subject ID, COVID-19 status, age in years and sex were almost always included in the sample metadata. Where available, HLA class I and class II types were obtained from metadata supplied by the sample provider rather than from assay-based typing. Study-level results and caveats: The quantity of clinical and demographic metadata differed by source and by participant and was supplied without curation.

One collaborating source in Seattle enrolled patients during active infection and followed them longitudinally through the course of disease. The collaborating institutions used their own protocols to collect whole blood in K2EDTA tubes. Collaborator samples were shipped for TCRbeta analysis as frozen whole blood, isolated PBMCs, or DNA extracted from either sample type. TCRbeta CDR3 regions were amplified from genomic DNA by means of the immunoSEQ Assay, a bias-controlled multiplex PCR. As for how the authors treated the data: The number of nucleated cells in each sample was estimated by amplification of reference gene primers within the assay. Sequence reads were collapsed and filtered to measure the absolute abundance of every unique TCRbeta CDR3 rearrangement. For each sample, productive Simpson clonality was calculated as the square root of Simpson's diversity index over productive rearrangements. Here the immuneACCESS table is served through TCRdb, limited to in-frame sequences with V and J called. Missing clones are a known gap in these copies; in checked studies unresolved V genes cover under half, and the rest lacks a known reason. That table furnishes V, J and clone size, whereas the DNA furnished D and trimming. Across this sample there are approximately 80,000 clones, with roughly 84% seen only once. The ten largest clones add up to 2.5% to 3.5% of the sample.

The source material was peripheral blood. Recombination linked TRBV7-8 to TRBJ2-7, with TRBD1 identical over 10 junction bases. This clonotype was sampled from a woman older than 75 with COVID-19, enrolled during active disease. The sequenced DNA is TGTGCCAGCAGCTTCGGGACAGGGGTTCACGAGCAGTACTTC. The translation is CASSFGTGVHEQYF.